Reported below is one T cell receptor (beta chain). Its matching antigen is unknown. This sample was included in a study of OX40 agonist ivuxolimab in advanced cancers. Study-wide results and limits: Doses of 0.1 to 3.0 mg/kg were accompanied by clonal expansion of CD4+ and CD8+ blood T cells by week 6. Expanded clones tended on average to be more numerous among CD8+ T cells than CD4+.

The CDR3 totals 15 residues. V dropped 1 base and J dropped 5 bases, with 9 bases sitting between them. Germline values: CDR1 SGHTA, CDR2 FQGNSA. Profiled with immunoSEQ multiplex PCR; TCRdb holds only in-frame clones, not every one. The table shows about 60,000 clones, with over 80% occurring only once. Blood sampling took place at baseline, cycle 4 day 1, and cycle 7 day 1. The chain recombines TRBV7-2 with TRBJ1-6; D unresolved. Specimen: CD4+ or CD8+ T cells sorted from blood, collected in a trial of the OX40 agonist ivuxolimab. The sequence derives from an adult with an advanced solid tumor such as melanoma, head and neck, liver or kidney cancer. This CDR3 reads CASSLVIGNNSPLHF. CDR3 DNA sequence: TGTGCCAGCAGCTTAGTGATAGGAAATAATTCACCCCTCCACTTT.